Following are 25 T cell receptor beta chains from one sample sequenced in a study of T cells in Graves' hyperthyroidism and ophthalmopathy. It was RNA transcripts that yielded the amplified TCR beta CDR3 regions. An initial round of RT-PCR targeting the TCR CDR3 relied on the HTBI primer set. TCRdb independently ran MiXCR on the multiplex PCR reads; one entry per CDR3 protein. The data contain 500,000 to 650,000 distinct CDR3 sequences, about 14% of them singletons. Sequenced sample: blood. The receptors were sampled from a woman in her forties or fifties with Graves' ophthalmopathy.

This clonotype was observed at least ten times. The chain couples TRBV20-1 to TRBJ2-5, with TRBD2 matching 8 bases. The CDR3 length is 15 residues. Germline loops: CDR1 DFQATT, CDR2 SNEGSKA (reference sequence). V shed 4 bases, J shed 6 bases, and the junction held 13 bases outside the gene matches. CDR3 amino acids: CSAMILSGMGKTQYF. In DNA form, the CDR3 reads TGCAGTGCTATGATCCTTAGCGGGATGGGGAAGACCCAGTACTTC.

This clonotype was recorded many times. The chain has TRBV7-2 and TRBJ2-5; maybe TRBD1 (6 bases). The germline V gene has CDR1 SGHTA and CDR2 FQGNSA. The length of the CDR3 is 14 residues. V lost 3 bases, J lost 5 bases, and 13 bases lay in between. CDR3 in amino acids: CASSLPSRGETQYF. The DNA of the CDR3 is TGTGCCAGCAGCTTGCCCTCCAGGGGTGAGACCCAGTACTTC.

This clonotype occurred many times. J is TRBJ1-2 and V is TRBV7-2; D might be TRBD1 (6 bases). Per the germline V gene, CDR1 is SGHTA and CDR2 is FQGNSA. The CDR3 spans 15 residues. Trimming took off 2 bases at V and 8 bases at J, with 18 bases between the two ends. CDR3 coding DNA: TGTGCCAGCAGCTTACCAGGGAAACAGGGAGGAGGCTACACCTTC. Amino acid sequence: CASSLPGKQGGGYTF.

Ten or more counts support this clonotype. The V gene is TRBV5-1, the J gene TRBJ2-1, with TRBD2 identical over 14 bases. The CDR3 consists of 19 residues. V gave up 4 bases and J gave up 8 bases; unmatched junction bases: 17. From germline, CDR1 is SGHRS and CDR2 YFSETQ. CDR3 protein: CASSTPGTSGSVERDEQFF. In DNA form, the CDR3 reads TGCGCCAGCAGCACACCCGGGACTAGCGGGAGTGTTGAGCGCGATGAGCAGTTCTTC.

This chain links TRBV4-1 with TRBJ2-5, with D perhaps being TRBD1 or TRBD2 (6 bases each). CDR1 MGHRA and CDR2 YSYEKL come from the germline V gene. The V gene lost 0 bases and the J gene lost 5 bases, with 16 bases spanning the gap. This CDR3 has 16 amino acids. Here the CDR3 DNA reads TGCGCCAGCAGCCAAGAGGCTCTGGGGGCGGGGGAGACCCAGTACTTC. Its translation is CASSQEALGAGETQYF.

The chain carries TRBV3-1 and TRBJ2-1, with TRBD2 matching over 13 bases. This CDR3 contains 19 residues. V gave up 0 bases and J gave up 2 bases; unmatched junction bases: 7. Germline V gene sequence: CDR1 LGHDT, CDR2 YNNKEL (reference sequence). CDR3 protein: CASSQDLGTSGVPYNEQFF. CDR3 nucleotides: TGTGCCAGCAGCCAAGATTTGGGGACTAGCGGGGTTCCCTACAATGAGCAGTTCTTC.

In this sample, this clonotype turned up many times. V and J are TRBV7-2 and TRBJ2-3; unclear D gene. Per the germline V gene, CDR1 is SGHTA and CDR2 is FQGNSA. Trimming stripped 5 bases from V and 5 bases from J, with 8 bases between. The CDR3 has 12 amino acids. The CDR3 DNA follows: TGTGCCAGCAGCCCAACGGGAGATACGCAGTATTTT. It specifies CASSPTGDTQYF.

This clonotype occurred many times. The V gene is TRBV11-2, the J gene TRBJ2-2; TRBD2 matches at 10 bases. Germline values: CDR1 SGHAT, CDR2 FQNNGV. The CDR3 sequence is 19 residues long. Trimming cost V 1 base and J 7 bases; bases outside gene matches: 15. In DNA, the CDR3 is TGTGCCAGCAGCTTAGCAGCCAGAAGCGGGAGGGCCTATATCGGGGAGCTGTTTTTT. Translating it yields CASSLAARSGRAYIGELFF.

The genes are TRBV29-1 and TRBJ2-1, with 10 bases matching TRBD2. V shed 7 bases, J shed 3 bases, and the junction held 6 bases outside the gene matches. CDR1 SQVTM and CDR2 ANQGSEA come from the germline V gene. This CDR3 is 14 amino acids long. The CDR3 spells CSGGTSADYNEQFF. Here the CDR3 DNA reads TGCAGCGGTGGGACTAGCGCCGACTACAATGAGCAGTTCTTC.

There are many counts of this clonotype. The chain recombines TRBV12-3 or TRBV12-4 with TRBJ2-5, with 11 bases matching TRBD1. The CDR3 is made up of 15 amino acids. With 5 bases clipped from V and 5 bases from J, the junction kept 7 bases outside the gene matches. The CDR3 DNA reads as TGTGCCAGCAGTCCATGGACAGGGGGCGCCGAGACCCAGTACTTC. Protein: CASSPWTGGAETQYF.

This chain uses TRBV20-1 with TRBJ2-5; D gene uncertain. V was pared by 1 base and J by 2 bases, with 14 bases between. Germline V gene lookup returns CDR1 DFQATT and CDR2 SNEGSKA (reference sequence). CDR3 length equals 15 residues. Written as DNA, the CDR3 is TGCAGTGCTAGAGGGGATTCTAGGGCACAAGAGACCCAGTACTTC. Its protein product is CSARGDSRAQETQYF.

The chain is built from TRBV5-6 and TRBJ2-3; 10 bases map to TRBD2. Germline loops: CDR1 SGHDT, CDR2 YYEEEE. After removal of 4 bases from V and 5 bases from J, the junction contained 13 bases not matched to a gene. The CDR3 covers 17 residues. CDR3: CASSRPGLAGAEDTQYF. The CDR3 region has the DNA TGTGCCAGCAGCCGTCCTGGGCTAGCGGGAGCTGAAGATACGCAGTATTTT.

This clonotype turned up a few times. The chain recombines TRBV19 with TRBJ1-2; no clear D gene. This CDR3 is 16 amino acids long. The V gene's germline CDR1 is LNHDA and CDR2 SQIVND (reference sequence). Trimming removed 5 bases from V and 5 bases from J, with 21 bases in between. CDR3 region: CASSSRGRRTIYGYTF. CDR3 nucleotide sequence: TGTGCCAGTAGTTCCCGTGGACGTAGAACTATTTATGGCTACACCTTC.

The sample holds a few counts of this clonotype. V and J are TRBV19 and TRBJ1-2; D remains unclear. There are 12 residues in the CDR3. Per the germline V gene, CDR1 is LNHDA and CDR2 is SQIVND (reference sequence). The V gene lost 7 bases and the J gene lost 8 bases, with 14 bases spanning the gap. The CDR3 bases are TGTGCCAGTACCACGTCCCCGGGAGGCTACACCTTC. It encodes CASTTSPGGYTF.

V usage is TRBV29-1 and J usage is TRBJ1-5; weak D call: TRBD1 (5 bases). From germline, CDR1 is SQVTM and CDR2 ANQGSEA. The CDR3 contains 14 residues. Trimming pared 1 base from V and 3 bases from J, leaving 10 bases between. CDR3: CSVEGNRNNQPQHF. The CDR3 DNA is TGCAGCGTTGAAGGAAACAGGAACAATCAGCCCCAGCATTTT.

This clonotype occurred a few times. The genes are TRBV20-1 and TRBJ2-2; possibly TRBD1 for D (5 bases). The CDR3 has 12 amino acids. Germline V gene lookup returns CDR1 DFQATT and CDR2 SNEGSKA (reference sequence). V lost 5 bases to trimming and J lost 6 bases, with 10 bases between them. The CDR3 DNA reads as TGCAGTGCTTATCAGGGTTCCGGGGAGCTGTTTTTT. Its translation is CSAYQGSGELFF.

The chain combines TRBV5-1 with TRBJ2-1; 8 bases are shared with TRBD2. The V segment lost 1 base and the J segment 5 bases; nucleotides outside the gene matches: 5. This CDR3 spans 15 amino acids. Per the germline V gene, CDR1 is SGHRS and CDR2 is YFSETQ. The CDR3 DNA reads TGCGCCAGCAGCTTGATGCAGCGGGAGAACAATGAGCAGTTCTTC. It translates to CASSLMQRENNEQFF.

This clonotype was counted between two and nine times. The chain joins TRBV7-9 to TRBJ2-3; no clear D gene. CDR1 SEHNR and CDR2 FQNEAQ come from the germline V gene (reference sequence). The CDR3 loop spans 16 amino acids. V was shortened by 3 bases and J by 0 bases, with 13 bases between the two germline ends. CDR3 loop: CASSFFGSISTDTQYF. The CDR3 coding sequence is TGTGCCAGCAGCTTCTTCGGTTCCATTAGCACAGATACGCAGTATTTT.

This clonotype was recorded many times. The chain couples TRBV7-2 to TRBJ2-4; D possibly corresponds to TRBD1 (5 bases). Germline lookup yields CDR1 SGHTA and CDR2 FQGNSA. The CDR3 extends over 20 amino acids. With 3 bases removed from V and 0 bases from J, the gap between germline ends came to 24 bases. CDR3 region: CASSFRQPGAQSLAKNIQYF. CDR3 nucleotides: TGTGCCAGCAGCTTTAGACAGCCTGGGGCCCAAAGCCTAGCCAAAAACATTCAGTACTTC.

The rearrangement joins TRBV20-1 to TRBJ2-3; D unresolved. V shed 1 base and J shed 2 bases, with 7 bases lying between them. This CDR3 has 13 residues. CDR1 is DFQATT, CDR2 SNEGSKA, per germline (reference sequence). In DNA form, the CDR3 reads TGCAGTGCTAGAGTGGGCCTCACAGATACGCAGTATTTT. It codes for CSARVGLTDTQYF.

As DNA, the CDR3 is TGTGCCAGCAGACAAACTAGCGGGAGCCACAATGAGCAGTTCTTC. Protein sequence: CASRQTSGSHNEQFF. The J gene is TRBJ2-1, the V gene TRBV5-4; TRBD2 agrees at 11 bases. In germline, CDR1 is SGHNT, CDR2 YYREEE (reference sequence). The CDR3 runs to 15 residues. V lost 5 bases and J lost 5; bases outside the gene matches: 6.

This clonotype was recorded many times. CDR3 sequence: CASSPDYQETQYF. As DNA, the CDR3 is TGTGCCAGCAGCCCGGACTACCAAGAGACCCAGTACTTC. The chain joins TRBV11-1 to TRBJ2-5; TRBD2 might be the D (5 bases). CDR1 is SGHAT and CDR2 is FQDESV in the germline V gene (reference sequence). The CDR3 extends over 13 amino acids. Trimming removed 5 bases from V and 0 bases from J, with 7 bases in between.

This clonotype came up a few times. This chain uses TRBV9 with TRBJ1-5, with D perhaps TRBD1 (6 bases). The CDR3 is 14 residues long. CDR1 SGDLS and CDR2 YYNGEE come from the germline V gene. V was cut by 1 base and J by 7 bases, with 12 bases left in between. The CDR3 reads CASSVTGGGQPQHF. The DNA for the CDR3 is TGTGCCAGCAGCGTAACGGGCGGGGGCCAGCCCCAGCATTTT.

This clonotype was picked up many times. The chain carries TRBV29-1 and TRBJ2-5, with no clear D. The CDR3 totals 12 residues. V lost 6 bases and J lost 5, with 13 bases in between. The germline V gene has CDR1 SQVTM and CDR2 ANQGSEA. The DNA for the CDR3 is TGCAGCGTCCATAACCAACGGGAGACCCAGTACTTC. Amino acid sequence: CSVHNQRETQYF. The whole variable domain, filled in from reference TRBV29-1 and TRBJ2-5, reads SAVISQKPSRDICQRGTSLTIQCQVDSQVTMMFWYRQQPGQSLTLIATANQGSEATYESGFVIDKFPISRPNLTFSTLTVSNMSPEDSSIYLCSVHNQRETQYFGPGTRLLVL.

This clonotype showed up many times. This chain connects TRBV27 to TRBJ2-7, with a possible D match to TRBD1 (6 bases). Germline CDR1 reads MNHEY; CDR2 reads SMNVEV (reference sequence). The ends were cut back, 4 bases at V and 0 bases at J, with 22 bases in the middle. The CDR3 loop spans 18 amino acids. The CDR3, as DNA: TGTGCCAGCAGTTCCCCTTTCCGGCAGGGGAAGGACTCCTACGAGCAGTACTTC. The encoded protein is CASSSPFRQGKDSYEQYF.